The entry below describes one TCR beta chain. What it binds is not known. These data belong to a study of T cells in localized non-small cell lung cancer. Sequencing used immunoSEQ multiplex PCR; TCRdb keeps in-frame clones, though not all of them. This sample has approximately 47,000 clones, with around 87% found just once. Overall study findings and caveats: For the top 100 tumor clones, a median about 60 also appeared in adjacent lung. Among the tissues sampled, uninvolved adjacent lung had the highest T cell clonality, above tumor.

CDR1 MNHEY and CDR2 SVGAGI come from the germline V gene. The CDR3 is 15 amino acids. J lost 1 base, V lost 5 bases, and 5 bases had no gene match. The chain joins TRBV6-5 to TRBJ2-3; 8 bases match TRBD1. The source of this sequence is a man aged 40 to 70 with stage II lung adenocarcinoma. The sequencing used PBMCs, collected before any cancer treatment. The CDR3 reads CASSLGTGGTDTQYF. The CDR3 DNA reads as TGTGCCAGCAGTCTTGGGACAGGAGGCACAGATACGCAGTATTTT.